These T cell receptor beta chains were read from a single sample in a study of cytomegalovirus exposure and HLA in healthy donors. Using immunoSEQ multiplex PCR, the repertoire was profiled, and TCRdb retains in-frame clones only, with some absent. The top ten clones hold about 9.3% of a sample with about 94,000 clones, roughly 86% of them seen once. Sequences were obtained from PBMCs. These receptor sequences come from a human donor in good health. The CDR3 runs from the conserved cysteine through the conserved F or W. The D gene is left open where the match is weak. Some rows have no size entry. The others give once, few or many, or a class for an expanded clone.

v_call	clone_size	d_call	j_call	cdr3_nt	cdr3_aa
TRBV13	NA	TRBD2	TRBJ2-1	TGTGCCAGCAGCCGGACTAGCGGTCGGTGGAATGAGCAGTTCTTC	CASSRTSGRWNEQFF
TRBV11-2	NA	NA	TRBJ1-1	TGTGCCAGCAGCTTTCTAGAGGGAGGGGGCACTGAAGCTTTCTTT	CASSFLEGGGTEAFF
TRBV6-1	NA	TRBD1	TRBJ1-5	TGTGCCAGCAGTCCCGGACAGGGCCTCAATCAGCCCCAGCATTTT	CASSPGQGLNQPQHF
TRBV28	NA	NA	TRBJ2-2	TGTGCCAGCGTCCGGAGGGGTTGGCCCTTAGCCGGGGAGCTGTTTTTT	CASVRRGWPLAGELFF
TRBV29-1	NA	NA	TRBJ2-1	TGCAGCGTTGACAGGGTTCCGACCTACAATGAGCAGTTCTTC	CSVDRVPTYNEQFF
TRBV5-6	NA	TRBD1	TRBJ2-7	TGTGCCAGCAGCTACGTCGACAGGGGCCTAGGCGAGCAGTACTTC	CASSYVDRGLGEQYF
TRBV27	NA	NA	TRBJ2-7	TGTGCCAGCAGGGAGGGTCGGACGTGGGCAGAAACCTACGAGCAGTACTTC	CASREGRTWAETYEQYF
TRBV6-1	few	TRBD1	TRBJ1-5	TGTGCCAGCAGTGAAGGACAGGGGAATCAGCCCCAGCATTTT	CASSEGQGNQPQHF
TRBV28	NA	NA	TRBJ1-2	TGTGCCAGCAGTTCCCCTGGCGGGGGGGCCTATGGCTACACCTTC	CASSSPGGGAYGYTF
TRBV12-5	NA	NA	TRBJ1-1	TGTGCTAGTGGTTTCCCCATGGGGGGGTCGAACACTGAAGCTTTCTTT	CASGFPMGGSNTEAFF
TRBV7-2	few	NA	TRBJ2-7	TGTGCCAGCAGCTCGCAGGGATACGAGCAGTACTTC	CASSSQGYEQYF
TRBV6-5	NA	NA	TRBJ2-7	TGTGCCAGCAGTCCGCGGACAGCCTCCTACGAGCAGTACTTC	CASSPRTASYEQYF
TRBV19	NA	NA	TRBJ2-7	TGTGCCAGTAGTAGTGGCCCACAATCCTACGAGCAGTACTTC	CASSSGPQSYEQYF
TRBV7-2	NA	NA	TRBJ2-7	TGTGCCAGCAGCCCCCGCGATTTCAGGAACGAGCAGTACTTC	CASSPRDFRNEQYF
TRBV6-1	NA	TRBD1	TRBJ1-2	TGTGCCAGTCGGCCCGGGACAGGTTATGGCTACACCTTC	CASRPGTGYGYTF
TRBV5-1	NA	NA	TRBJ1-1	TGCGCCAGCAAGATAGGGGGGGGCGAAAACACTGAAGCTTTCTTT	CASKIGGGENTEAFF
TRBV12-5	NA	TRBD1	TRBJ2-2	TGTGCTAGTGGTTCGGGACAGGGGTCTGCCGGGGAGCTGTTTTTT	CASGSGQGSAGELFF
TRBV6-1	NA	TRBD1	TRBJ2-5	TGTGCCAGCAGCCCCGGGACAGGTCTAGGAGAGACCCAGTACTTC	CASSPGTGLGETQYF
TRBV18	NA	NA	TRBJ1-5	TGTGCCAGCTCACCGTCGGGCGGGGGGAATCAGCCCCAGCATTTT	CASSPSGGGNQPQHF
TRBV19	once	TRBD2	TRBJ2-1	TGTGCCAGTGCTACTAGCGGGAGTCTTTCCTACAATGAGCAGTTCTTC	CASATSGSLSYNEQFF
TRBV18	once	TRBD1	TRBJ1-6	TGTGCCAGCTCACCGGGACAGGAAAATTCACCCCTCCACTTT	CASSPGQENSPLHF
TRBV27	NA	TRBD1	TRBJ2-1	TGTGCCAGCAGTCCCCGAAGGACAGGGATCGATGAGCAGTTCTTC	CASSPRRTGIDEQFF
TRBV7-2	NA	NA	TRBJ2-1	TGTGCCAGCAGCCAATACACAGGGTCCTACAATGAGCAGTTCTTC	CASSQYTGSYNEQFF
TRBV13	NA	TRBD2	TRBJ2-1	TGTGCCAGCAGCATTAGCGGGAGGGGGTACAATGAGCAGTTCTTC	CASSISGRGYNEQFF
TRBV5-4	NA	NA	TRBJ2-3	TGTGCCAGCAGCTTGTCTGGGGCGGCAGATACGCAGTATTTT	CASSLSGAADTQYF
TRBV5-1	NA	TRBD1	TRBJ1-1	TGCGCCAGCAGCTTGGGCGACAGGGATTACACTGAAGCTTTCTTT	CASSLGDRDYTEAFF